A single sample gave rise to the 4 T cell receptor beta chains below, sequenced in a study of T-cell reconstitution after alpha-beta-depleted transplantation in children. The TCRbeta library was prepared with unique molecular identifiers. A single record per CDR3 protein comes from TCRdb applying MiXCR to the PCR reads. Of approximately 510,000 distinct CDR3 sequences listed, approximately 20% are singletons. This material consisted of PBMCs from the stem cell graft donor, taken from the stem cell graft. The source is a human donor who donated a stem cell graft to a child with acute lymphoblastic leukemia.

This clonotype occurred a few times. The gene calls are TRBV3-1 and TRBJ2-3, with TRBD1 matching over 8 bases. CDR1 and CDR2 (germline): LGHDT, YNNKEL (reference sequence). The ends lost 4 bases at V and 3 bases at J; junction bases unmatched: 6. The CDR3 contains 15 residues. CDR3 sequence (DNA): TGTGCCAGCAGCCGGACAGGGACTTCGACAGATACGCAGTATTTT. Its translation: CASSRTGTSTDTQYF.

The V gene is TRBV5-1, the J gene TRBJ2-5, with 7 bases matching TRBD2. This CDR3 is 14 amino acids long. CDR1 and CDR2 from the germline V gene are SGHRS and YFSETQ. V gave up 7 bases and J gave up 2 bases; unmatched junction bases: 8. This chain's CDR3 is CASGSGTMQETQYF. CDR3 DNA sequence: TGCGCCAGCGGCTCCGGGACTATGCAAGAGACCCAGTACTTC. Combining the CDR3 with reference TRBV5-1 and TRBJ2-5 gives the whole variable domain KAGVTQTPRYLIKTRGQQVTLSCSPISGHRSVSWYQQTPGQGLQFLFEYFSETQRNKGNFPGRFSGRQFSNSRSEMNVSTLELGDSALYLCASGSGTMQETQYFGPGTRLLVL.

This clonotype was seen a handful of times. CDR3 in DNA: TGTGCCAGCAGCCCAAGGACAGGGATTGGAAACCTTCGGTATGGCTACACCTTC. This gives the protein CASSPRTGIGNLRYGYTF. The chain links TRBV11-2 to TRBJ1-2; 8 bases fit TRBD1. Losses at the gene ends were 5 bases for V and 5 bases for J; bases not matched to a gene: 19. The CDR3 totals 18 residues. Germline CDR1 SGHAT, CDR2 FQNNGV.

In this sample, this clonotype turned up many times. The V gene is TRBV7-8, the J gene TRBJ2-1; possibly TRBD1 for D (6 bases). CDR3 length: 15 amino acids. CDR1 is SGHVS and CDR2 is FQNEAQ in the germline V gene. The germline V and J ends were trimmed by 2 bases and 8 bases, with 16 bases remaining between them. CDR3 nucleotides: TGTGCCAGCAGCTTATTACAGGGCCCGAGCCATGAGCAGTTCTTC. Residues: CASSLLQGPSHEQFF.